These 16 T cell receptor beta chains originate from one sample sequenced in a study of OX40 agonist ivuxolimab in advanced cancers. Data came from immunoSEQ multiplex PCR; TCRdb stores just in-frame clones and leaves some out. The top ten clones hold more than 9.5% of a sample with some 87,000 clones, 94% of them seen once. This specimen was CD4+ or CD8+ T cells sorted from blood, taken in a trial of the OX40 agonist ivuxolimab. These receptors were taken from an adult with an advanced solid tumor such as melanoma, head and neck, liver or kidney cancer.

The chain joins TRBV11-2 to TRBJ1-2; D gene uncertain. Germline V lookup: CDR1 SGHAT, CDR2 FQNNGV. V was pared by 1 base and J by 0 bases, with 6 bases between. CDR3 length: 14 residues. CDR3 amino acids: CASSLAEANYGYTF. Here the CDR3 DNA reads TGTGCCAGCAGCTTAGCGGAAGCTAACTATGGCTACACCTTC.

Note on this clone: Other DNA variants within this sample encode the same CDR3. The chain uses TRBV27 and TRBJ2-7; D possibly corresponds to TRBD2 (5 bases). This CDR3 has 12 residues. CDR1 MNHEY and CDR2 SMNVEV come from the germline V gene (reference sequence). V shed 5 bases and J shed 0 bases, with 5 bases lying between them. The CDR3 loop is CASSRGSYEQYF. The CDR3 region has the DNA TGTGCCAGCAGTCGGGGCTCCTACGAGCAGTACTTC.

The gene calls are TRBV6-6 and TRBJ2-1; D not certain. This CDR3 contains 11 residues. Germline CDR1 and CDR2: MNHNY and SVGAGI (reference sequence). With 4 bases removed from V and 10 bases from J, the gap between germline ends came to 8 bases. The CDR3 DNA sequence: TGTGCCAGCAGTTTGACGGGCGAGCAGTTCTTC. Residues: CASSLTGEQFF.

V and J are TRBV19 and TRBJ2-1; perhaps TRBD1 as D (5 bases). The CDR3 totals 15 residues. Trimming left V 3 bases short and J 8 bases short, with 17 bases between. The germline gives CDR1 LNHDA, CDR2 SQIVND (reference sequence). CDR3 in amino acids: CASSIIGVGVYEQFF. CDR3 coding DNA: TGTGCCAGTAGTATCATTGGTGTAGGGGTCTATGAGCAGTTCTTC.

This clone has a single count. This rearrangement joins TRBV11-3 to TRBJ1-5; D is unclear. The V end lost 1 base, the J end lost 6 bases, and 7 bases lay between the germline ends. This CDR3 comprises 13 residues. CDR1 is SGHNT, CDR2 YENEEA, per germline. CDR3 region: CASSLGTAQPQHF. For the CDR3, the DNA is TGTGCCAGCAGCTTAGGAACGGCTCAGCCCCAGCATTTT.

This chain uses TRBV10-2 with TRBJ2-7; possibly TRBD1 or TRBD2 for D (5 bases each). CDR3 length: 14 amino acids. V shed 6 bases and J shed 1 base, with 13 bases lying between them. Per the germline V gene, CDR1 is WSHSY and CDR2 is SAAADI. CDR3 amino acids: CASRATTGSYEQYF. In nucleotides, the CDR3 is TGCGCCAGCAGAGCGACTACAGGTTCCTACGAGCAGTACTTC.

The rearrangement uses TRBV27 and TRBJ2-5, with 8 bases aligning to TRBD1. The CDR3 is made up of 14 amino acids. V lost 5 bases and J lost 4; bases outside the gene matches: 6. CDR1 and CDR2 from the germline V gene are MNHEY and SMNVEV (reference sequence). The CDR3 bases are TGTGCCAGCAGTACCCGACAGGGGAGAGAGACCCAGTACTTC. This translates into CASSTRQGRETQYF.

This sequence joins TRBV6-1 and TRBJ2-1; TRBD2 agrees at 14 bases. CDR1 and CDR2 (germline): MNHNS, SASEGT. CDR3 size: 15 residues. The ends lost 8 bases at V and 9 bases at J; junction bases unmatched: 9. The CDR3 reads CASDRRTSGRPEQFF. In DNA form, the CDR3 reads TGTGCCAGCGATCGCCGGACTAGCGGGAGGCCTGAGCAGTTCTTC.

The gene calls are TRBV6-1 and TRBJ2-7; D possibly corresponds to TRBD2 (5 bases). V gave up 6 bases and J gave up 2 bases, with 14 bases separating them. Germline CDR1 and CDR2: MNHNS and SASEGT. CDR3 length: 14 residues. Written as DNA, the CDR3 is TGTGCCAGCAGATTCTCTGGACTCGCCTACGAGCAGTACTTC. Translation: CASRFSGLAYEQYF.

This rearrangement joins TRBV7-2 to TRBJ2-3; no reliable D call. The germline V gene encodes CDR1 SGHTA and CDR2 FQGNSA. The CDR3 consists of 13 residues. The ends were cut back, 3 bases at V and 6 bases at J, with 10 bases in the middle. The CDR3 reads CASSFRRWDTQYF. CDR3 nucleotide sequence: TGTGCCAGCAGCTTCCGCAGATGGGATACGCAGTATTTT. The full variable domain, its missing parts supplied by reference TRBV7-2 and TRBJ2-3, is GAGVSQSPSNKVTEKGKDVELRCDPISGHTALYWYRQSLGQGLEFLIYFQGNSAPDKSGLPSDRFSAERTGGSVSTLTIQRTQQEDSAVYLCASSFRRWDTQYFGPGTRLTVL.

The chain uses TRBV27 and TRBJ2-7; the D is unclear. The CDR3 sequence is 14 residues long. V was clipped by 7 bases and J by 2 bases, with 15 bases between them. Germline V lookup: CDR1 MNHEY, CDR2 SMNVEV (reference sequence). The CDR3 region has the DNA TGTGCCAGCAAGATTGCCCCCCCCGCCTACGAGCAGTACTTC. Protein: CASKIAPPAYEQYF.

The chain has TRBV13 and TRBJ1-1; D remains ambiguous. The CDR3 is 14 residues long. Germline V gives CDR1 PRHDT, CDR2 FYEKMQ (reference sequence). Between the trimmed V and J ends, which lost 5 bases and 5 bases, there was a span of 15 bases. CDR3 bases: TGTGCCAGCAGCCCGTCGGGTAAGAATACTGAAGCTTTCTTT. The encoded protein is CASSPSGKNTEAFF.

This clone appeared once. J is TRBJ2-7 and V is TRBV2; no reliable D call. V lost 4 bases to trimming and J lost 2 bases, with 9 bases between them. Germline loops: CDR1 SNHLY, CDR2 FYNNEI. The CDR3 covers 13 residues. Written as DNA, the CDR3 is TGTGCCAGCAGTGTCGGCCGAACCTACGAGCAGTACTTC. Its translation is CASSVGRTYEQYF. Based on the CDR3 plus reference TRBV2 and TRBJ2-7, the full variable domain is EPEVTQTPSHQVTQMGQEVILRCVPISNHLYFYWYRQILGQKVEFLVSFYNNEISEKSEIFDDQFSVERPDGSNFTLKIRSTKLEDSAMYFCASSVGRTYEQYFGPGTRLTVT.

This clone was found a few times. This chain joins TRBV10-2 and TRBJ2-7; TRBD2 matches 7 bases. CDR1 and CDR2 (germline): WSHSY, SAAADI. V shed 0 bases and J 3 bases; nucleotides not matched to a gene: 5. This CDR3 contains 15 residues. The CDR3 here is CASSESLRERYEQYF. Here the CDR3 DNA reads TGCGCCAGCAGTGAGTCGTTGCGGGAGCGCTACGAGCAGTACTTC.

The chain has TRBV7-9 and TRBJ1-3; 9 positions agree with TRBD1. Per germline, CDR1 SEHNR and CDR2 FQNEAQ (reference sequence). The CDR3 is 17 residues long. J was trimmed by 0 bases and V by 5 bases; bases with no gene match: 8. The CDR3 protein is CASSLGTGLYSGNTIYF. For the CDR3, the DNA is TGTGCCAGCAGCCTAGGGACAGGGCTGTACTCTGGAAACACCATATATTTT.

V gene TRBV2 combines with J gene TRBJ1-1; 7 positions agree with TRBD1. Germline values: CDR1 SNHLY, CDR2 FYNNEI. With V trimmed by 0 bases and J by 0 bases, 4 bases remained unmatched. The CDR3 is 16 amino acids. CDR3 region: CASSEATGEVNTEAFF. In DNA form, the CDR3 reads TGTGCCAGCAGTGAAGCCACAGGGGAAGTGAACACTGAAGCTTTCTTT.